This TCR beta chain was profiled in a study of blood T cell repertoires in COVID-19. As for the study in general: Sample material is recorded as cDNA or gDNA derived from T cells, B-cell-depleted T cells, or PBMCs.

In the original processing: Amplifying reference gene primers gave estimates of nucleated cell counts. Sequenced by immunoSEQ multiplex PCR; TCRdb stores in-frame clones only, minus some. For V, J and clone size, that table is used; D and trimming come from the DNA. The sample comprises approximately 220,000 clones, roughly 85% of which are singletons, and roughly a sixth rests with the top ten. Cohorts were determined from participant-reported clinical history. Trimming took off 2 bases at V and 2 bases at J, with 3 bases between the two ends. This CDR3 is built from 13 residues. Germline CDR1 and CDR2: LGHNT and FRNRAP.

The sample comprised PBMCs or T cells enriched from blood (not recorded which). This clonotype was obtained from a man aged 35 to 55 who had recovered from COVID-19. This chain links TRBV12-5 with TRBJ2-2, with D unresolved. CDR3 bases: TGTGCTAGTGGTTTGTCTAACACCGGGGAGCTGTTTTTT. Amino acid sequence: CASGLSNTGELFF.